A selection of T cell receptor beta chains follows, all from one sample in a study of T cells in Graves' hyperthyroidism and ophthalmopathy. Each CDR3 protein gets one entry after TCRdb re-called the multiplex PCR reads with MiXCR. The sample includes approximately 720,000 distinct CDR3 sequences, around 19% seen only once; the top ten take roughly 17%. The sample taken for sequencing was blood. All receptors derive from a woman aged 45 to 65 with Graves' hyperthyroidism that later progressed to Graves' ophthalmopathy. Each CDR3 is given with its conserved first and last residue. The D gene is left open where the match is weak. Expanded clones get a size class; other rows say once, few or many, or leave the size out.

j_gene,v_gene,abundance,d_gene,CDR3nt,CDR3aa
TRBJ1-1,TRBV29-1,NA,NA,TGCAGCGCTCTCACAGGGCGGCGGACTGAAGCTTTCTTT,CSALTGRRTEAFF
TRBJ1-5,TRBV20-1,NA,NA,TGCAGTGCCGAAGTAGTTGGCAATCAGCCCCAGCATTTT,CSAEVVGNQPQHF
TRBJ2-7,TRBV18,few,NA,TGTGCCAGCTCACCGAGCCCAGACTCAAGCTCCTACGAGCAGTACTTC,CASSPSPDSSSYEQYF
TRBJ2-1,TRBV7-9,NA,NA,TGTGCCAGCAGCCCACCGACGGGAAATGAGCAGTTCTTC,CASSPPTGNEQFF
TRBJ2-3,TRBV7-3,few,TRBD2,TGTGCCAGCAGCTTAAACCCCGGGGGGATGGATACGCAGTATTTT,CASSLNPGGMDTQYF
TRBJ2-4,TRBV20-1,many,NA,TGCAGTGCTACCACATCGGGAAACATTCAGTACTTC,CSATTSGNIQYF
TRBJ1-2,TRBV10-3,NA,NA,TGTGCCATCAGTGAGTCTCCAGAGGAGGGCGGCTACACCTTC,CAISESPEEGGYTF
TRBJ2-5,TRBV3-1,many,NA,TGTGCCAGCAGCCCATGGGACCGATTACAAGAGACCCAGTACTTC,CASSPWDRLQETQYF
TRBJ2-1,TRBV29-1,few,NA,TGCAGCGTTGATCAGGGAGCCGGTTACAATGAGCAGTTCTTC,CSVDQGAGYNEQFF
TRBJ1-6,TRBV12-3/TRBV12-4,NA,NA,TGTGCCAGCAGTTTAGGCAGCAATCATTCACCCCTCCACTTT,CASSLGSNHSPLHF
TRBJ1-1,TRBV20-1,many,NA,TGCAGTGCAACCCTTGGGGGGCTTAACACTGAAGCTTTCTTT,CSATLGGLNTEAFF
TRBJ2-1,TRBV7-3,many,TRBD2,TGTGCCAGCAGCAAAGATAGCGGGGGGGGATACAATGAGCAGTTCTTC,CASSKDSGGGYNEQFF
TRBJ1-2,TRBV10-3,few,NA,TGTGCCATCAGTGACAGGGGTTGGGCTGGCTACACCTTC,CAISDRGWAGYTF
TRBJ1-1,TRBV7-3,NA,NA,TGTGCCAGCAGCTTAACGGTCGGCACTGAAGCTTTCTTT,CASSLTVGTEAFF
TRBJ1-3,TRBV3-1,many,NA,TGTGCCAGCAGCCTACGTAACGGACGGCGCTCTGGAAACACCATATATTTT,CASSLRNGRRSGNTIYF
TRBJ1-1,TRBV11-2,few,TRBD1,TGTGCCAGCAGCCGACAGACAGGGATAAACACTGAAGCTTTCTTT,CASSRQTGINTEAFF
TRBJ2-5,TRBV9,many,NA,TGTGCCAGCAGCGTAGGGGGCTTCCAAGAGACCCAGTACTTC,CASSVGGFQETQYF
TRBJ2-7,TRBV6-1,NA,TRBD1,TGTGCCAGCAGTCGAGAATGGACAGGGTCCTACGAGCAGTACTTC,CASSREWTGSYEQYF
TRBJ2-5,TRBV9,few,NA,TGTGCCAGCAGCGTAGCCCGACAGTCGGAGACCCAGTACTTC,CASSVARQSETQYF
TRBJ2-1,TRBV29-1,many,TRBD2,TGCAGCGCTACCTCACCGGCCGGGACTAGCGACAGGGCGTGGCCTCCATTCAATGAGCAGTTCTTC,CSATSPAGTSDRAWPPFNEQFF
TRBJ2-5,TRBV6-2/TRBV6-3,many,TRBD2,TGTGCCAGCACCACCCCTCTCCCTCAGGTGCGGGGGCAAGAGACCCAGTACTTC,CASTTPLPQVRGQETQYF
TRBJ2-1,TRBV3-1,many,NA,TGTGCCAGCAGCCAAGATCATAGGGCCGGCAATGAGCAGTTCTTC,CASSQDHRAGNEQFF
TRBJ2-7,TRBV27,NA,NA,TGTGCCAGCAGGGGCACGGGACATCGGCAGTACTTC,CASRGTGHRQYF
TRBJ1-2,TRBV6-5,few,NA,TGTGCCAGCAGTTACCGACCGCAATTGACCCTCTATGGCTACACCTTC,CASSYRPQLTLYGYTF
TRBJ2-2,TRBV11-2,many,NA,TGTGCCAGCAGCTTAGAACGGGGGTCCGGGGAGCTGTTTTTT,CASSLERGSGELFF
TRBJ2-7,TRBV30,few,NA,TGTGCCTGGAGTGTACGGCCTGGGGAGCAGTACTTC,CAWSVRPGEQYF
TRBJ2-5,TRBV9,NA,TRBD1,TGTGCCAGCAGCGTAAGGGACAGTCAAGAGACCCAGTACTTC,CASSVRDSQETQYF
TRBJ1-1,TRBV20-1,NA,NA,TGCAGTGAAGAGGGGAACACTGAAGCTTTCTTT,CSEEGNTEAFF
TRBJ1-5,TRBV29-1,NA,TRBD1,TGCAGCGTTGACGGGGTCAGTGGACAGGATTCTAGCACAGATACGCAGCATTTT,CSVDGVSGQDSSTDTQHF
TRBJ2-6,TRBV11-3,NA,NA,TGTGCCAGCAGCTGTTGGACTGGGGCCAACGTCCTGACTTTC,CASSCWTGANVLTF
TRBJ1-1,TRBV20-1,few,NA,TGCAGTGCTAGTAGGTCAGGCCTTGAAGCTTTCTTT,CSASRSGLEAFF
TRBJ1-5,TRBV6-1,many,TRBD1,TGTGCCAGCACGACAGGGATTAGCAATCAGCCCCAGCATTTT,CASTTGISNQPQHF
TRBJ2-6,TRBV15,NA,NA,TGTGCCACCAGTACGGGGGGCACTGGGGCCAACGTCCTGACTTTC,CATSTGGTGANVLTF
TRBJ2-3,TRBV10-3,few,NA,TGTGCCATCAGTGATGACCGGGGCACAGATACGCAGTATTTT,CAISDDRGTDTQYF
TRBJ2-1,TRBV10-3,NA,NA,TGTGCCAGCAGTAGCCGGGACTCTCGAGGGCATGAGCAGTTCTTC,CASSSRDSRGHEQFF
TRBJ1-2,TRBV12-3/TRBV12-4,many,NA,TGTGCCAGCAGTTTGCGACCAGGTGGCTACACCTTC,CASSLRPGGYTF
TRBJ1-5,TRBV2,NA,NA,TGTGCCAGCAGTACAGGGACGAGGCAGCCCCAGCATTTT,CASSTGTRQPQHF
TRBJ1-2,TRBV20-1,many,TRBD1,TGCAGTGCTAATGGACCGACCAGGGGGTCCGCTGGCTACACCTTC,CSANGPTRGSAGYTF
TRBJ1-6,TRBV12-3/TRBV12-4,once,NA,TGTGCCAGCAGGGGGACTCGGTCACCCCTCCACTTT,CASRGTRSPLHF
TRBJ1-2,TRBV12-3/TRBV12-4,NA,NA,TGTGCCAGCAGTTTTCGAAGGCTCGACTATGGCTACACCTTC,CASSFRRLDYGYTF
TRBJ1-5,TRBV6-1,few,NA,TGTGCCACCGACTGGCTTAGCAATCAGCCCCAGCATTTT,CATDWLSNQPQHF
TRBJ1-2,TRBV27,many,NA,TGTGCCAGCAGTATAACGGGTTTCTATGGCTACACCTTC,CASSITGFYGYTF
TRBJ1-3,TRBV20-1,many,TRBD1,TGCAGTGCTATGGAGGGGGCCCAGACTGGAAACACCATATATTTT,CSAMEGAQTGNTIYF
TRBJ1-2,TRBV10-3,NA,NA,TGTGCCATCAGTGGAAGGGACTTGGGGCTTGAAGGCTACACCTTC,CAISGRDLGLEGYTF
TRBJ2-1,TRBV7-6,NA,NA,TGTGCCAGCAGCTTAGAAGGGGGGGACCTCTTGGATGAGCAGTTCTTC,CASSLEGGDLLDEQFF
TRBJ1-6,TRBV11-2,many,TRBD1,TGTGCCAGCAGCTCGACAGGGGTGACACCCCTCCACTTT,CASSSTGVTPLHF
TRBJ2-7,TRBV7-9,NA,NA,TGTGCCAGCACCCTAGGACCTGCCTACGAGCAGTACTTC,CASTLGPAYEQYF
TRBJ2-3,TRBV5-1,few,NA,TGCGCCAGCAGCCCTGACAGAGGGACGACAGATATGCAGTATTTT,CASSPDRGTTDMQYF